The source of this T cell receptor beta chain is a study of T cell responses to AZD1222 COVID-19 vaccine. Regarding the study as a whole: The breadth and depth of Spike-specific TCRs increased once two AZD1222 doses had been given. Repertoires in all cases were sampled only once the peak T cell response had passed. Spike was spanned by vaccine-associated CD4 TCRs, which were dominant at 160-218 and 743-854. Donors were largely white British and mainly female; clonal diversity was possibly underestimated.

The method was immunoSEQ multiplex PCR; TCRdb's version includes in-frame clones alone and lacks a portion of them. The table records roughly 200,000 clones, 85% to 95% of them present only once. The CDR3 length is 15 residues. The V and J ends lost 7 bases and 1 base, in that order; junction bases with no gene match: 6. Per germline, CDR1 SNHLY and CDR2 FYNNEI. As concerns this clone: The antigen is not known.

This receptor was obtained from an adult in good health. The material sequenced was peripheral blood, taken on day 0 of MenACWY control vaccination. The chain employs TRBV2 and TRBJ2-2; 7 nucleotides agree with TRBD1. The CDR3 region is CASTPTGLNTGELFF. For the CDR3, the DNA is TGTGCCAGCACCCCGACAGGGTTGAACACCGGGGAGCTGTTTTTT.